The clone carrying this T cell receptor (beta chain) was seen more than once but under ten times. Its antigen is not known. This record comes from a study of glioma-infiltrating T cells after dendritic cell vaccination. Looking at the study overall: Dendritic cell vaccination trial patients had either newly diagnosed or recurrent glioblastoma. Autologous tumor lysate was loaded overnight onto monocyte-derived dendritic cells grown approximately seven days with IL-4 and GM-CSF. At biweekly intervals, patients got three intradermal dendritic cell vaccine injections. Study-level points and caveats: Higher pretreatment TIL content predicted longer progression-free time and survival.

Method: immunoSEQ multiplex PCR; TCRdb's copy keeps in-frame clones and lacks some. Of roughly 80,000 clones in the sample, around 86% are singletons; the top ten hold around 2.4%. The length of the CDR3 is 14 residues. CDR1 SGHNT and CDR2 YYREEE come from the germline V gene (reference sequence). The junction had 3 bases not matched to a gene; V was cut back by 4 bases and J by 3 bases. The time point denotes: after dendritic cell vaccination, including at tumor progression/relapse. This chain connects TRBV5-4 to TRBJ1-1; 10 bases line up with TRBD1. Sequenced here: blood, sampled after dendritic cell vaccination. This sequence was found in a human donor with glioblastoma. CDR3 amino acids: CASSTGTGDTEAFF. The CDR3 DNA reads TGTGCCAGCAGCACCGGGACAGGGGACACTGAAGCTTTCTTT.